This is a list of T cell receptor beta chains from one sample in a study of blood T cell repertoires in COVID-19. Using immunoSEQ multiplex PCR, the repertoire was profiled, and TCRdb retains in-frame clones only, with some absent. Of around 30,000 clones listed, around 90% were seen once; the top ten hold roughly a fifth. Sequencing was carried out using peripheral blood. The receptors come from a man older than 75 with acute or convalescent COVID-19. Both conserved end residues are part of each CDR3. Each record gives: J gene, V gene, clone size, D gene, CDR3 DNA, CDR3 protein. A D gene is named only where the DNA matches it firmly. Size is stated for part of the rows, as once, few or many counts, or as a class when the clone is expanded.

j_gene: TRBJ2-2
v_gene: TRBV5-6
abundance: NA
d_gene: NA
CDR3nt: TGTGCCAGCACCGAAACCCCCCGCGGGGACGACACCGGGGAGCTGTTTTTT
CDR3aa: CASTETPRGDDTGELFF

j_gene: TRBJ2-5
v_gene: TRBV5-1
abundance: once
d_gene: TRBD1
CDR3nt: TGCGCCAGCAGCTTTACAGGGGGAGATCGGGAGACCCAGTACTTC
CDR3aa: CASSFTGGDRETQYF

j_gene: TRBJ1-3
v_gene: TRBV18
abundance: once
d_gene: NA
CDR3nt: TGTGCCAGCTCACTCATGCAGGTCTCTGGAAACACCATATATTTT
CDR3aa: CASSLMQVSGNTIYF

j_gene: TRBJ2-5
v_gene: TRBV5-6
abundance: few
d_gene: NA
CDR3nt: TGTGCCAGCATCAGGGAAGAGACCCAGTACTTC
CDR3aa: CASIREETQYF

j_gene: TRBJ1-2
v_gene: TRBV3-1/TRBV3-2
abundance: NA
d_gene: NA
CDR3nt: TGTGCCAGCAGCCAACCCGACAGCCGACGTTACACCTTC
CDR3aa: CASSQPDSRRYTF

j_gene: TRBJ1-5
v_gene: TRBV2
abundance: NA
d_gene: TRBD1
CDR3nt: TGTGCCACCAACGCGGGACAGGGCGATCAGCCCCAGCATTTT
CDR3aa: CATNAGQGDQPQHF

j_gene: TRBJ2-7
v_gene: TRBV27
abundance: NA
d_gene: TRBD1
CDR3nt: TGTGCTGCAGCAACCCCTGCCAGGGGGTTCGAGCAGTACTTC
CDR3aa: CAAATPARGFEQYF

j_gene: TRBJ2-3
v_gene: TRBV24-1
abundance: once
d_gene: NA
CDR3nt: TGTGCCACGGGGGGAAGCGGTGGGGATACGCAGTATTTT
CDR3aa: CATGGSGGDTQYF

j_gene: TRBJ2-7
v_gene: TRBV6-1
abundance: NA
d_gene: TRBD1
CDR3nt: TGTGCCAGCAGTGAGAGAGGACAGGATTACGAGCAGTACTTC
CDR3aa: CASSERGQDYEQYF

j_gene: TRBJ1-4
v_gene: TRBV6-1
abundance: NA
d_gene: TRBD1
CDR3nt: TGTGCCAGCAGTGACTGGGGACAGGGACCTAATGAAAAACTGTTTTTT
CDR3aa: CASSDWGQGPNEKLFF

j_gene: TRBJ2-3
v_gene: TRBV30
abundance: NA
d_gene: NA
CDR3nt: TGTGCCTGGAGTCGGGGAGATACGCAGTATTTT
CDR3aa: CAWSRGDTQYF

j_gene: TRBJ1-6
v_gene: TRBV3-1/TRBV3-2
abundance: once
d_gene: TRBD1
CDR3nt: TGTGCCAGCAGCCAAGAAGGGACAGGGCTTTCACCCCTCCACTTT
CDR3aa: CASSQEGTGLSPLHF

j_gene: TRBJ1-4
v_gene: TRBV7-9
abundance: NA
d_gene: TRBD1
CDR3nt: TGTGCCAGCAGCTTAGACAGGGGGCCTGAAAAACTGTTTTTT
CDR3aa: CASSLDRGPEKLFF

j_gene: TRBJ2-2
v_gene: TRBV9
abundance: NA
d_gene: TRBD1
CDR3nt: TGTGCCAGCAGCTCCCGGGACAGGGGGTTGGCCGGGGAGCTGTTTTTT
CDR3aa: CASSSRDRGLAGELFF

j_gene: TRBJ1-5
v_gene: TRBV7-2
abundance: NA
d_gene: NA
CDR3nt: TGTGCCAGCAGCCCCCGCAGGGATAATGTTCAGCCCCAGCATTTT
CDR3aa: CASSPRRDNVQPQHF

j_gene: TRBJ1-6
v_gene: TRBV6-1
abundance: NA
d_gene: TRBD1
CDR3nt: TGTGCCAGCACCAAAGGGACAGGGGGCTTTTCACCCCTCCACTTT
CDR3aa: CASTKGTGGFSPLHF

j_gene: TRBJ1-4
v_gene: TRBV5-1
abundance: NA
d_gene: NA
CDR3nt: TGCGCCAGCAGCTTGGAAGAGTATAGTGAAAAACTGTTTTTT
CDR3aa: CASSLEEYSEKLFF

j_gene: TRBJ1-3
v_gene: TRBV2
abundance: NA
d_gene: NA
CDR3nt: TGTGCCAGCAAGGAGTTCCTCTCTGGAAACACCATATATTTT
CDR3aa: CASKEFLSGNTIYF

j_gene: TRBJ2-1
v_gene: TRBV5-8
abundance: NA
d_gene: TRBD1
CDR3nt: TGTGCCAGCAGCTCGGGGACAGGGGATTGGGATGAGCAGTTCTTC
CDR3aa: CASSSGTGDWDEQFF

j_gene: TRBJ2-3
v_gene: TRBV2
abundance: NA
d_gene: NA
CDR3nt: TGTGCCAGCAGGACTATGGACGGGGCAGATACGCAGTATTTT
CDR3aa: CASRTMDGADTQYF

j_gene: TRBJ2-1
v_gene: TRBV5-1
abundance: NA
d_gene: TRBD2
CDR3nt: TGCGCCTCTTCCCCAGCGGGGGGGCGGAATGAGCAGTTCTTC
CDR3aa: CASSPAGGRNEQFF

j_gene: TRBJ2-3
v_gene: TRBV18
abundance: once
d_gene: TRBD1
CDR3nt: TGTGCCAGCTCACTTCAGACAGGGTTAGATACGCAGTATTTT
CDR3aa: CASSLQTGLDTQYF

j_gene: TRBJ2-7
v_gene: TRBV12-3/TRBV12-4
abundance: NA
d_gene: TRBD1
CDR3nt: TGTGCCAGCAGTTTCTCCGAGGGGGCCCAGCAGTACTTC
CDR3aa: CASSFSEGAQQYF

j_gene: TRBJ1-2
v_gene: TRBV28
abundance: NA
d_gene: TRBD1
CDR3nt: TGTGCCAGCAATACCAGAACAGGGGTCTATGGCTACACCTTC
CDR3aa: CASNTRTGVYGYTF

j_gene: TRBJ1-5
v_gene: TRBV6-5
abundance: NA
d_gene: NA
CDR3nt: TGTGCCAGCAGTTACCTCCAGACCGGGTGGCCCCAGCATTTT
CDR3aa: CASSYLQTGWPQHF

j_gene: TRBJ2-2
v_gene: TRBV27
abundance: NA
d_gene: TRBD1
CDR3nt: TGTGCCAGCAGTTTACGCAGGGGGACGTATACCGGGGAGCTGTTTTTT
CDR3aa: CASSLRRGTYTGELFF

j_gene: TRBJ1-4
v_gene: TRBV19
abundance: NA
d_gene: NA
CDR3nt: TGTGCCAGAGGATCGGGGTCTAATGAAAAACTGTTTTTT
CDR3aa: CARGSGSNEKLFF

j_gene: TRBJ1-2
v_gene: TRBV11-2
abundance: NA
d_gene: TRBD1
CDR3nt: TGTGCCAGCAGCTTAGATCCCGGGACAGCGGATGGCTACACCTTC
CDR3aa: CASSLDPGTADGYTF

j_gene: TRBJ1-4
v_gene: TRBV30
abundance: NA
d_gene: NA
CDR3nt: TGTGCCTGGAGAAGTAGGGGTGTTGAAAAACTGTTTTTT
CDR3aa: CAWRSRGVEKLFF

j_gene: TRBJ1-2
v_gene: TRBV7-2
abundance: NA
d_gene: NA
CDR3nt: TGTGCCAGCAGCTTAGGGAACACACCGGGGGATGGCTACACCTTC
CDR3aa: CASSLGNTPGDGYTF

j_gene: TRBJ1-2
v_gene: TRBV19
abundance: NA
d_gene: TRBD1
CDR3nt: TGTGCCAGTACCTCAGGACAGGGGGCTACTGAATATGGCTACACCTTC
CDR3aa: CASTSGQGATEYGYTF

j_gene: TRBJ2-7
v_gene: TRBV12-2
abundance: NA
d_gene: NA
CDR3nt: TGTGCAAGTCGCGAAAGCCATCCTTACCCCGAGCAGTACTTC
CDR3aa: CASRESHPYPEQYF

j_gene: TRBJ1-2
v_gene: TRBV3-1/TRBV3-2
abundance: NA
d_gene: TRBD1
CDR3nt: TGTGCCAGCAGCCTCGGGACAGGCGGCTATGGCTACACCTTC
CDR3aa: CASSLGTGGYGYTF

j_gene: TRBJ1-4
v_gene: TRBV6-5
abundance: NA
d_gene: TRBD1
CDR3nt: TGTGCCAGCTCGCTAGGACAGGGGAGGGTGTTTTTT
CDR3aa: CASSLGQGRVFF

j_gene: TRBJ1-4
v_gene: TRBV5-1
abundance: NA
d_gene: TRBD1
CDR3nt: TGCGCCAGCAGCTTGGAGGGCAGGGGGGATAATGAAAAACTGTTTTTT
CDR3aa: CASSLEGRGDNEKLFF

j_gene: TRBJ1-6
v_gene: TRBV19
abundance: NA
d_gene: NA
CDR3nt: TGTGCCAGTAGTATACAGAATTCACCCCTCCACTTT
CDR3aa: CASSIQNSPLHF

j_gene: TRBJ2-3
v_gene: TRBV5-1
abundance: NA
d_gene: TRBD1
CDR3nt: TGCGCCAGCAGCTTGGCTGGACAGGGAACAGATACGCAGTATTTT
CDR3aa: CASSLAGQGTDTQYF

j_gene: TRBJ1-2
v_gene: TRBV10-3
abundance: NA
d_gene: TRBD1
CDR3nt: TGTGCCATCAGTTCATGGGGGACAGGGGGTAGCTATGGCTACACCTTC
CDR3aa: CAISSWGTGGSYGYTF

j_gene: TRBJ1-1
v_gene: TRBV7-3
abundance: NA
d_gene: TRBD1
CDR3nt: TGTGCCAGCAACTCAGGGACAGGTCGAGCCTTCGCTGAAGCTTTCTTT
CDR3aa: CASNSGTGRAFAEAFF

j_gene: TRBJ2-4
v_gene: TRBV5-1
abundance: NA
d_gene: TRBD1
CDR3nt: TGCGCCAGCAGTTCTTTACAGGGGGCCAAAAACATTCAGTACTTC
CDR3aa: CASSSLQGAKNIQYF